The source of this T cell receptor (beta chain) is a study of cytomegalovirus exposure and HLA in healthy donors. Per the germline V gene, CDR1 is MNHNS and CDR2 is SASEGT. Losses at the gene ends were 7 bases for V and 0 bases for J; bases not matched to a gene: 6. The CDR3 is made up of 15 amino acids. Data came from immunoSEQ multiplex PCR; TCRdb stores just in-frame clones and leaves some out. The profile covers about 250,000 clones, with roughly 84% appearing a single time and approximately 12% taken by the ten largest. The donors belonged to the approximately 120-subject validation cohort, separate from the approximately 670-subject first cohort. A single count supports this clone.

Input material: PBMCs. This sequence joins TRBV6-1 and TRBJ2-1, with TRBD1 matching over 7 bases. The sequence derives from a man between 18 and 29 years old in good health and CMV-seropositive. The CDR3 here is CASIRDRVSYNEQFF. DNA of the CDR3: TGTGCCAGCATTCGGGACAGAGTCTCCTACAATGAGCAGTTCTTC.